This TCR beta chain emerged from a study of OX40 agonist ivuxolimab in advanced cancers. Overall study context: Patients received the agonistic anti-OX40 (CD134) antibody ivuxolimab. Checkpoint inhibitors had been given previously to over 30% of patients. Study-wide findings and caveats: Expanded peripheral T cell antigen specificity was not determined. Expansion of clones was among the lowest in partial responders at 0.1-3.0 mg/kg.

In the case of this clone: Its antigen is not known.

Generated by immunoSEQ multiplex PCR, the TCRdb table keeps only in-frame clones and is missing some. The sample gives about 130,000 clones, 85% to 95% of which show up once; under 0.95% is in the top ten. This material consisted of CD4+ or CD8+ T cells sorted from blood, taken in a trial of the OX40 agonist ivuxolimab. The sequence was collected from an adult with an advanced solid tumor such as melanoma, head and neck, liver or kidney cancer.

The CDR3 reads CASSEPAYSNQPQHF. In DNA, the CDR3 is TGTGCCAGCAGTGAACCAGCTTATAGCAATCAGCCCCAGCATTTT. The genes are TRBV6-1 and TRBJ1-5; D remains unclear. Trimming took 2 bases from V and 0 from J, leaving 8 bases between them. Germline lookup yields CDR1 MNHNS and CDR2 SASEGT. The CDR3 sequence is 15 residues long.